This paragraph reports one T cell receptor beta chain. This entry belongs to a study of blood T cell repertoires in COVID-19. Study details: Donors in the United States, Italy and Spain gave samples during acute or convalescent COVID-19. In each case, the material was cDNA or gDNA derived from T cells, B-cell-depleted T cells, or PBMCs.

V lost 5 bases to trimming and J lost 5 bases, with 16 bases between them. This CDR3 is 15 amino acids long. The V gene's germline CDR1 is SEHNR and CDR2 FQNEAQ (reference sequence). Participants came from about two dozen US areas, aged roughly 18 to 89 years. In the source study's methods: How many nucleated cells were present was estimated from reference gene primer amplification. Assay used: immunoSEQ multiplex PCR; TCRdb lists only in-frame clones, some missing. V and J calls plus clone size are reproduced from that table; the DNA served to infer D and trimming. The sample lists approximately 210,000 clones, over 75% occurring once.

The receptor comes from a young man with acute COVID-19. The chain links TRBV7-9 to TRBJ2-1; a possible D gene is TRBD1 (7 bases). The source material was PBMCs or T cells enriched from blood (not recorded which). The CDR3 sequence: CASSPEGTADNEQFF. In DNA form, the CDR3 reads TGTGCCAGCAGCCCGGAGGGGACAGCGGACAATGAGCAGTTCTTC.